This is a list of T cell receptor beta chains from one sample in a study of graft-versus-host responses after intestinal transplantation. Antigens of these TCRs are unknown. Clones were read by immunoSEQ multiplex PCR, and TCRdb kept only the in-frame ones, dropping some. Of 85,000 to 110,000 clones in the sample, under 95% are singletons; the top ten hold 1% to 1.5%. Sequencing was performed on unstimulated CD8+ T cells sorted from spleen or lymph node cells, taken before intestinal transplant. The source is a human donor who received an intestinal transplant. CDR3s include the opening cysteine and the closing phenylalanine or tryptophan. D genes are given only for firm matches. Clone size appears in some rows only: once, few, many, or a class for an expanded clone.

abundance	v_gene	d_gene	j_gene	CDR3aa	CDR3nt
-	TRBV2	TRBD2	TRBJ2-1	CASSDLASGGSSYNEQFF	TGTGCCAGCAGTGACCTGGCTAGCGGGGGAAGCTCCTACAATGAGCAGTTCTTC
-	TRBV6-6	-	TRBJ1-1	CASSMTGRTEAFF	TGTGCCAGCAGCATGACCGGGAGGACTGAAGCTTTCTTT
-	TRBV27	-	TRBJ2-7	CASSGTASSYEQYF	TGTGCCAGCTCTGGGACCGCCAGCTCCTACGAGCAGTACTTC
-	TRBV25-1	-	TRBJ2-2	CASSVTGELFF	TGTGCCAGCAGCGTTACCGGGGAGCTGTTTTTT
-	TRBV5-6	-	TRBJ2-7	CASSFGTAGPYEQYF	TGTGCCAGCAGCTTTGGGACCGCTGGCCCCTACGAGCAGTACTTC
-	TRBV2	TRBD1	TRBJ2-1	CASSEESPGQDPYNEQFF	TGTGCCAGCAGTGAAGAGTCCCCGGGACAGGACCCCTACAATGAGCAGTTCTTC
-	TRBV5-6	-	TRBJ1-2	CASSLLVSYYGYTF	TGTGCCAGCAGCTTGTTAGTCAGCTACTATGGCTACACCTTC
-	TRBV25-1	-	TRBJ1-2	CASRLGSGYTF	TGTGCCAGCAGATTGGGCAGTGGCTACACCTTC
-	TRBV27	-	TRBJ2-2	CASKEAGGTGELFF	TGTGCCAGCAAGGAGGCGGGTGGGACCGGGGAGCTGTTTTTT
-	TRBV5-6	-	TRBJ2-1	CASSLFIRRDEQFF	TGTGCCAGCAGCTTGTTTATCCGTCGAGATGAGCAGTTCTTC
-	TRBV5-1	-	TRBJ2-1	CASSLAKGDLEQFF	TGCGCCAGCAGCTTGGCCAAGGGGGATCTTGAGCAGTTCTTC
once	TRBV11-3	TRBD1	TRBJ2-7	CASRYLGTGFCESSYEQYF	TGTGCCAGCAGATACCTCGGGACAGGGTTTTGTGAGAGCTCCTACGAGCAGTACTTC
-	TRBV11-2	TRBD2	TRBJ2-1	CASSLEGGGDEEQFF	TGTGCCAGCAGCTTAGAGGGCGGGGGGGACGAAGAGCAGTTCTTC
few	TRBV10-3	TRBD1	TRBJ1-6	CATETGGNSPLHF	TGTGCCACCGAGACAGGGGGTAATTCACCCCTCCACTTT
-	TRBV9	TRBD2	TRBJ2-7	CASSPGSGGAYEQYF	TGTGCCAGCAGCCCAGGAAGCGGGGGCGCCTACGAGCAGTACTTC
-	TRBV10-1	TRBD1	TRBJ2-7	CASSDLLGQGHEQYF	TGCGCCAGCAGTGATTTGTTGGGACAGGGCCACGAGCAGTACTTC
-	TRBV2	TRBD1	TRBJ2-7	CASSEARGPGYEQYF	TGTGCCAGCAGTGAAGCCAGGGGGCCAGGCTACGAGCAGTACTTC
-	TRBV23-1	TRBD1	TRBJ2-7	CASSQHRGNISYEQYF	TGCGCCAGCAGTCAGCACAGGGGGAATATTTCCTACGAGCAGTACTTC
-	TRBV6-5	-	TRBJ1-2	CATLRGADGYTF	TGTGCCACACTAAGGGGGGCGGATGGCTACACCTTC
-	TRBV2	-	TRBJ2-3	CASELRGTDTQYF	TGTGCCAGCGAGCTGCGGGGTACAGATACGCAGTATTTT
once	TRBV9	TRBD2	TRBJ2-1	CASSAGWGTAGGLNEQFF	TGTGCCAGCAGCGCAGGGTGGGGTACGGCGGGGGGGCTCAATGAGCAGTTCTTC
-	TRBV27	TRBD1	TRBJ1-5	CASSRQGSNQPQHF	TGTGCCAGCAGCCGACAGGGTAGCAATCAGCCCCAGCATTTT
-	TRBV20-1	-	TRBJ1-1	CSARRLFEAFF	TGCAGTGCTAGACGACTATTCGAAGCTTTCTTT
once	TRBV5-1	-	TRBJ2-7	CASSLEWTAYEQYF	TGCGCCAGCAGCTTGGAATGGACAGCATACGAGCAGTACTTC
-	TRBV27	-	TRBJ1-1	CASSLFSPGWNTEAFF	TGTGCCAGCAGTTTATTCTCGCCAGGGTGGAACACTGAAGCTTTCTTT
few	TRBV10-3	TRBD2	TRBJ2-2	CAISPDGLARSTGELFF	TGTGCCATCAGTCCGGATGGACTAGCGCGTAGCACCGGGGAGCTGTTTTTT
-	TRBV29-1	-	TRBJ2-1	CSVAAEVGYNEQFF	TGCAGCGTTGCGGCCGAGGTCGGGTACAATGAGCAGTTCTTC
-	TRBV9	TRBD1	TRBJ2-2	CASSVTGGYTGELFF	TGTGCCAGCAGCGTCACAGGGGGGTACACCGGGGAGCTGTTTTTT
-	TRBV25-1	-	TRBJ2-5	CASSDLTTNLTQYF	TGTGCCAGCAGTGATCTGACCACGAATCTGACCCAGTACTTC
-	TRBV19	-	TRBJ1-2	CASSIISNYGYTF	TGTGCCAGTAGTATTATCTCTAACTATGGCTACACCTTC
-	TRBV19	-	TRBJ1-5	CASSTGTKYSNQPQHF	TGTGCCAGTAGCACCGGGACAAAATATAGCAATCAGCCCCAGCATTTT
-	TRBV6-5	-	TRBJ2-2	CASSYSPVATGELFF	TGTGCCAGCAGTTACTCTCCAGTAGCCACCGGGGAGCTGTTTTTT
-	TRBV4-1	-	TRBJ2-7	CASSNTGEQYF	TGCGCCAGCAGCAACACAGGGGAGCAGTACTTC
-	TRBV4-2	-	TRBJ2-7	CASSQATGSTYEQYF	TGTGCCAGCAGCCAAGCGACGGGGTCGACCTACGAGCAGTACTTC
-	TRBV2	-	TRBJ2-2	CASGESLSTGELFF	TGTGCCAGCGGAGAGAGTCTGAGCACCGGGGAGCTGTTTTTT
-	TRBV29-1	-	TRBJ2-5	CSVEDFPDPETQYF	TGCAGCGTTGAAGATTTTCCGGACCCGGAGACCCAGTACTTC
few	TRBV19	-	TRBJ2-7	CASRDDGYEQYF	TGTGCCAGTAGGGACGATGGCTACGAGCAGTACTTC
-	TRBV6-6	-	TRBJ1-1	CASSSNWGWVEAFF	TGTGCCAGCAGTTCCAACTGGGGGTGGGTTGAAGCTTTCTTT
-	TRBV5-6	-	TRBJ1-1	CASSLELGTMNTEAFF	TGTGCCAGCAGCTTGGAGTTGGGAACCATGAACACTGAAGCTTTCTTT
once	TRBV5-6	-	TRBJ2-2	CASSPPGHYTGELFF	TGTGCCAGCAGCCCGCCGGGACACTACACCGGGGAGCTGTTTTTT
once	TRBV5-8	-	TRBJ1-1	CASSLYSGGNTEAFF	TGTGCCAGCAGCTTGTATTCGGGTGGGAACACTGAAGCTTTCTTT
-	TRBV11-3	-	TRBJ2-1	CASSSANEQFF	TGTGCCAGCAGCTCAGCCAATGAGCAGTTCTTC
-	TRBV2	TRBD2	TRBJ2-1	CASKGGDYSYNEQFF	TGTGCCAGCAAGGGAGGGGACTACTCCTACAATGAGCAGTTCTTC
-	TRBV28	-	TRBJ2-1	CATQNGITNEQFF	TGTGCCACCCAAAACGGGATTACTAATGAGCAGTTCTTC
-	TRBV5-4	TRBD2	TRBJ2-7	CASSLEAGYEQYF	TGTGCCAGCAGCTTGGAAGCGGGGTACGAGCAGTACTTC
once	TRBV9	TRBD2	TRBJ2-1	CASSPSPLAGGRSSYNEQFF	TGTGCCAGCAGCCCCTCCCCGTTAGCGGGGGGGCGTAGCTCCTACAATGAGCAGTTCTTC
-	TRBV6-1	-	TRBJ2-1	CASSESPNEQFF	TGTGCCAGCAGTGAAAGCCCCAATGAGCAGTTCTTC
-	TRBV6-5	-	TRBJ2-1	CASSYSKSEQFF	TGTGCCAGCAGTTACTCAAAAAGTGAGCAGTTCTTC